These 5 T cell receptor beta chains were sequenced from one sample in a study of Ad26.COV2.S vaccination and SARS-CoV-2 variants (dated by TCRdb to the early 2020s). The library was made by the immunoSEQ multiplex PCR assay. Imported from immuneACCESS, the table was reduced by TCRdb to in-frame sequences with V and J called. These copies leave out some clones; in studies compared against another copy, an unresolved V gene accounts for under half, and the cause of the remainder is not known. This sample lists about 390,000 clones; less than 90% were detected once. The top ten hold 3% to 4.5% of the sample. Explained via the paper, the treatment or condition label denotes: some 19 received Ad26.COV2.S at low or high dose, single or two shots; roughly five received placebo; per-sample allocation not given. Repertoires of vaccine and placebo recipients were sequenced from samples collected on day 63 after the first injection.

Here the sequenced sample was peripheral blood, taken in a trial of Ad26.COV2.S vaccine versus placebo. These receptors all stem from a person between 18 and 59 years old who received the Ad26.COV2.S COVID-19 vaccine or a placebo.

This clone has only one observation. V gene TRBV4-2 combines with J gene TRBJ2-5; D might be TRBD1 (5 bases). V gave up 4 bases and J gave up 4 bases, with 16 bases separating them. This CDR3 is 15 amino acids long. In germline, CDR1 is LGHNA, CDR2 YNFKEQ. The CDR3 here is CASSRSLTGGETQYF. The CDR3 region has the DNA TGTGCCAGCAGCCGATCTTTAACAGGTGGAGAGACCCAGTACTTC.

The V call is TRBV19, the J call TRBJ2-6; TRBD1 matches at 8 bases. This CDR3 has 18 residues. Germline-derived CDR1 and CDR2 are LNHDA and SQIVND (reference sequence). V gave up 8 bases and J gave up 1 base; unmatched junction bases: 13. For the CDR3, the DNA is TGTGCCAGTGAGTGGGGGCAGGGGGCCGGTTCTGGGGCCAACGTCCTGACTTTC. Translated: CASEWGQGAGSGANVLTF.

The J gene is TRBJ2-7, the V gene TRBV7-9; the D is unclear. The ends were cut back, 2 bases at V and 3 bases at J, with 5 bases in the middle. Germline V gene data show CDR1 as SEHNR and CDR2 as FQNEAQ (reference sequence). The CDR3 spans 12 residues. The CDR3 region is CASSLTDYEQYF. CDR3 sequence (DNA): TGTGCCAGCAGCTTAACAGACTACGAGCAGTACTTC.

Here the CDR3 DNA reads TGTGCCAGCAGCTTAGCCCCGGGCTCTGGAAACACCATATATTTT. It translates to CASSLAPGSGNTIYF. This chain links TRBV7-6 with TRBJ1-3; D remains unclear. CDR1 and CDR2 from the germline V gene are SGHVS and FNYEAQ. CDR3 length equals 15 residues. V shed 0 bases and J shed 0 bases, with 6 bases lying between them.

The chain carries TRBV6-6 and TRBJ1-2, with 7 bases fitting TRBD1. Germline CDR1 reads MNHNY; CDR2 reads SVGAGI (reference sequence). V dropped 6 bases and J dropped 7; count of bases not matched to a gene: 8. The length of the CDR3 is 13 residues. The CDR3 nucleotides are TGTGCCAGCAGCCCGGGACAGTCAATTGGCTACACCTTC. Protein: CASSPGQSIGYTF.